The text below deals with one TCR beta chain. As yet, its antigen is unknown. Germline loops: CDR1 SGHRS, CDR2 YFSETQ. CDR3 length equals 15 residues. With 0 bases clipped from V and 0 bases from J, the junction kept 2 bases outside the gene matches. The entry originates in a study of beta chain features in type 1 diabetes. Study results and caveats: All four CD4+ subsets from Type 1 diabetes patients carried moderately but significantly shorter TCRB CDR3s. HLA effects on TCRB rearrangement stayed unresolved here.

Sorted populations were all over 98% pure. Since all of the isolated RNA was reverse transcribed, expressed TCRB transcripts were what got sequenced. The method was immunoSEQ multiplex PCR; TCRdb's version includes in-frame clones alone and lacks a portion of them. This table holds 40,000 or so clones, about 66% found once. Sequenced material: Tregs from blood. The genes are TRBV5-1 and TRBJ1-1; 7 bases align to TRBD1. This clonotype was sampled from a woman younger than 35 with type 1 diabetes. The CDR3 reads CASSLAGQLNTEAFF. CDR3 bases: TGCGCCAGCAGCTTGGCGGGACAGTTGAACACTGAAGCTTTCTTT.